One T cell receptor (beta chain) is described in this entry. Those enrolled in Seattle joined during active infection and were followed longitudinally afterward. V dropped 5 bases and J dropped 1; count of bases not matched to a gene: 5. Per the germline V gene, CDR1 is SGHAT and CDR2 is FQNNGV. This CDR3 comprises 15 residues. The data belong to a study of blood T cell repertoires in COVID-19. Study-wide background: From T cells, B-cell-depleted T cells, or PBMCs came the material, which was cDNA or gDNA.

In the authors' methods: Amplified reference gene primers provided the basis for estimating nucleated cell counts. The table came from immunoSEQ multiplex PCR; TCRdb's copy has only in-frame clones and leaves some out. That table is the source of V, J and clone size, and D and trimming were worked out from the DNA. The sample lists roughly 300,000 clones; roughly 92% were seen once. The sequence derives from a woman aged 30 to 39 with COVID-19, enrolled during active disease. The J gene is TRBJ2-7, the V gene TRBV11-2; TRBD2 matches at 10 bases. The sample comprised peripheral blood. The CDR3 DNA reads as TGTGCCAGCAGCCCTGCTAGCGGGGGTTCCTACGAGCAGTACTTC. Translated, it gives CASSPASGGSYEQYF.